What follows is one T cell receptor (beta chain) and its context. Its antigen is currently unknown. The data were produced by immunoSEQ multiplex PCR, yet TCRdb's version contains in-frame clones alone and is incomplete. The table has approximately 90,000 clones, about 88% seen once. This specimen belongs to a study of OX40 agonist ivuxolimab in advanced cancers. As for the study in general: In this cohort, patients received ivuxolimab, an agonistic anti-OX40 (CD134) antibody. Those treated in dose escalation had hepatocellular carcinoma, melanoma, renal cell cancer or head and neck cancer.

CDR1 is LNHNV and CDR2 is YYDKDF in the germline V gene (reference sequence). Trimming cost V 3 bases and J 5 bases; bases outside gene matches: 4. This CDR3 region has 16 residues. The study's findings and limits: Some of the nonresponding patients also showed low levels of normalized T-cell clonal expansion. On average, a greater number of expanded clones characterised CD8+ T cells relative to CD4+.

The rearrangement links TRBV15 to TRBJ2-1, with 13 bases aligning to TRBD2. The source of this sequence is an adult with an advanced solid tumor such as melanoma, head and neck, liver or kidney cancer. The sample here was CD4+ or CD8+ T cells sorted from blood, taken in a trial of the OX40 agonist ivuxolimab. The CDR3 DNA follows: TGTGCCACCAGCAGCCGGACTAGCGGGGGTCACAATGAGCAGTTCTTC. Its protein product is CATSSRTSGGHNEQFF.